The next 22 T cell receptor beta chains were all read from a single sample in a study of human thymus T cells. The protocol was immunoSEQ multiplex PCR, while the TCRdb copy is restricted to in-frame clones and leaves out a portion. The sample consists of 46,000 or so clones, around 95% of them appearing once. The sequencing sample was made of blood. These receptors were obtained from a girl younger than two with a congenital heart defect but otherwise immunologically healthy.

The rearrangement links TRBV7-9 to TRBJ1-2; D gene unclear. The CDR3 consists of 14 residues. Germline V lookup: CDR1 SEHNR, CDR2 FQNEAQ (reference sequence). V lost 5 bases to trimming and J lost 9 bases, with 19 bases between them. CDR3 amino acids: CASSPHGPKASYTF. CDR3 bases: TGTGCCAGCAGCCCCCATGGTCCTAAGGCGAGCTACACCTTC.

This sequence joins TRBV7-9 and TRBJ2-3, with 12 bases matching TRBD2. Germline values: CDR1 SEHNR, CDR2 FQNEAQ (reference sequence). The ends lost 6 bases at V and 5 bases at J; junction bases unmatched: 18. There are 19 residues in the CDR3. The CDR3 loop reads CASRKVGSSGRAEGDTQYF. DNA of the CDR3: TGTGCCAGCAGAAAGGTGGGTTCTAGCGGGAGGGCCGAGGGAGATACGCAGTATTTT.

The chain combines TRBV29-1 with TRBJ2-3, with 8 bases matching TRBD2. This CDR3 region has 19 residues. V lost 2 bases and J lost 0; bases outside the gene matches: 16. In germline, CDR1 is SQVTM, CDR2 ANQGSEA. CDR3 loop: CSVENGLLLTSGSTDTQYF. CDR3 DNA sequence: TGCAGCGTTGAAAATGGCCTTTTACTTACTAGCGGCAGCACAGATACGCAGTATTTT.

The chain combines TRBV7-2 with TRBJ2-5; 11 nucleotides align to TRBD2. J lost 3 bases, V lost 1 base, and 7 bases had no gene match. Germline CDR1 is SGHTA and CDR2 is FQGNSA. CDR3 size: 17 residues. The CDR3 spells CASSLGGLAAAKETQYF. CDR3 DNA: TGTGCCAGCAGCTTAGGGGGACTAGCGGCAGCCAAAGAGACCCAGTACTTC.

This chain links TRBV7-3 with TRBJ2-2, with 7 positions matching TRBD2. The CDR3 is 17 residues long. Trimming removed 1 base from V and 2 bases from J; junction bases left unmatched: 7. In germline, CDR1 is SGHTA, CDR2 FQGTGA. CDR3 in amino acids: CASSLRGGSPNTGELFF. DNA for the CDR3: TGTGCCAGCAGCTTAAGGGGCGGGAGTCCAAACACCGGGGAGCTGTTTTTT.

This clone appeared once. This sequence joins TRBV7-8 and TRBJ2-1; 9 bases map to TRBD2. Looked up from germline, CDR1 is SGHVS and CDR2 is FQNEAQ. The CDR3 contains 16 residues. Trimming removed 0 bases from V and 8 bases from J; junction bases left unmatched: 8. The CDR3 DNA sequence: TGTGCCAGCAGCTTAGCTGGGACTAGCCCAAGCTATGAGCAGTTCTTC. Translation: CASSLAGTSPSYEQFF.

The rearrangement joins TRBV10-2 to TRBJ2-1; TRBD2 matches 8 bases. Trimming removed 8 bases from V and 3 bases from J; junction bases left unmatched: 6. CDR3 length equals 14 residues. Germline loops: CDR1 WSHSY, CDR2 SAAADI. CDR3 DNA: TGCGCCAGCGAACGGGAGGGCCTCTACAATGAGCAGTTCTTC. Amino acids: CASEREGLYNEQFF.

The rearrangement joins TRBV6-5 to TRBJ2-7; 14 nucleotides align to TRBD2. V lost 2 bases and J lost 4; bases outside the gene matches: 4. The V gene's germline CDR1 is MNHEY and CDR2 SVGAGI. The length of the CDR3 is 16 residues. In DNA form, the CDR3 reads TGTGCCAGCAGTTACGGGACTAGCGGGAGTTGGTACGAGCAGTACTTC. Translated, it gives CASSYGTSGSWYEQYF.

This clone was seen a single time. The chain recombines TRBV5-8 with TRBJ2-7; the D gene is possibly TRBD2 (6 bases). The germline V gene encodes CDR1 SGHTS and CDR2 YDEGEE. The CDR3 has 13 amino acids. The ends were cut back, 6 bases at V and 5 bases at J, with 15 bases in the middle. CDR3 amino acids: CASTLGLTDEQYF. The CDR3 region has the DNA TGTGCCAGCACCCTTGGACTAACCGACGAGCAGTACTTC. Looking up the rest from reference TRBV5-8 and TRBJ2-7 gives the full variable domain: EAGVTQSPTHLIKTRGQQATLRCSPISGHTSVYWYQQALGLGLQFLLWYDEGEERNRGNFPPRFSGRQFPNYSSELNVNALELEDSALYLCASTLGLTDEQYFGPGTRLTVT.

This chain joins TRBV27 and TRBJ2-1; TRBD2 matches at 16 bases. The V gene's germline CDR1 is MNHEY and CDR2 SMNVEV (reference sequence). Losses at the gene ends were 5 bases for V and 7 bases for J; bases not matched to a gene: 8. This CDR3 has 17 residues. CDR3 protein: CASSPLGLAGGPNEQFF. CDR3 bases: TGTGCCAGCAGTCCCTTGGGACTAGCGGGAGGGCCGAATGAGCAGTTCTTC.

This clone was counted a single time. The rearrangement links TRBV7-3 to TRBJ2-3; no reliable D call. V was clipped by 5 bases and J by 8 bases, with 14 bases between them. Per the germline V gene, CDR1 is SGHTA and CDR2 is FQGTGA. CDR3 length: 13 residues. The CDR3 bases are TGTGCCAGCAGCCCCGAAGCCAGTACTACGCAGTATTTT. Translated: CASSPEASTTQYF.

The V and J genes are TRBV5-1 and TRBJ1-3; the match to TRBD1 covers 7 bases. The V segment lost 4 bases and the J segment 2 bases; nucleotides outside the gene matches: 3. The CDR3 loop spans 14 amino acids. CDR1 is SGHRS and CDR2 is YFSETQ in the germline V gene. CDR3 in amino acids: CASSGGQAGNTIYF. Here the CDR3 DNA reads TGCGCCAGCAGCGGTGGACAGGCTGGAAACACCATATATTTT.

V and J are TRBV19 and TRBJ2-1; D call uncertain. Per the germline V gene, CDR1 is LNHDA and CDR2 is SQIVND (reference sequence). The CDR3 contains 13 residues. V lost 6 bases and J lost 4, with 10 bases in between. The CDR3 coding sequence is TGTGCCAGTAGCTCCGTTGGATACAATGAGCAGTTCTTC. Translated, it gives CASSSVGYNEQFF. Complete variable domain (other parts from reference TRBV19 and TRBJ2-1): DGGITQSPKYLFRKEGQNVTLSCEQNLNHDAMYWYRQDPGQGLRLIYYSQIVNDFQKGDIAEGYSVSREKKESFPLTVTSAQKNPTAFYLCASSSVGYNEQFFGPGTRLTVL.

The rearrangement joins TRBV19 to TRBJ2-7; TRBD1 might be the D (5 bases). V was trimmed by 5 bases and J by 9 bases, leaving 17 bases between them. This CDR3 has 13 amino acids. Germline CDR1 reads LNHDA; CDR2 reads SQIVND (reference sequence). DNA of the CDR3: TGTGCCAGTAGTCTATCTCACAGGCTTGGGCAGTACTTC. Encoded protein: CASSLSHRLGQYF.

The V and J genes are TRBV19 and TRBJ2-1, with D perhaps assigned TRBD1 or TRBD2 (6 bases each). V was pared by 3 bases and J by 5 bases, with 14 bases between. Germline lookup yields CDR1 LNHDA and CDR2 SQIVND (reference sequence). The CDR3 spans 15 residues. In DNA form, the CDR3 reads TGTGCCAGTAGTATGGACAGAGGGGGGAACAATGAGCAGTTCTTC. This codes for CASSMDRGGNNEQFF.

The chain employs TRBV18 and TRBJ2-1, with D possibly being TRBD2 (5 bases). The CDR3 consists of 15 residues. Germline CDR1 reads KGHSH; CDR2 reads LQKENI. Trimming stripped 1 base from V and 3 bases from J, with 10 bases between. CDR3: CASSPLAPDYNEQFF. DNA for the CDR3: TGTGCCAGCTCACCACTAGCGCCGGACTACAATGAGCAGTTCTTC.

This sequence joins TRBV7-6 and TRBJ2-7, with TRBD2 matching 13 bases. The CDR3 runs to 17 residues. The ends lost 5 bases at V and 0 bases at J; junction bases unmatched: 7. In germline, CDR1 is SGHVS, CDR2 FNYEAQ. CDR3 sequence: CASSVGTSGKSSYEQYF. CDR3 in DNA: TGTGCCAGCAGCGTTGGGACTAGCGGGAAGAGCTCCTACGAGCAGTACTTC.

The chain is built from TRBV28 and TRBJ2-7; D call uncertain. Looked up from germline, CDR1 is MDHEN and CDR2 is SYDVKM. The CDR3 spans 14 residues. V was pared by 2 bases and J by 4 bases, with 12 bases between. The CDR3 DNA sequence: TGTGCCAGCAGTTTAGGGAACAGAGCTTACGAGCAGTACTTC. As protein: CASSLGNRAYEQYF.

This chain connects TRBV19 to TRBJ1-3; D is undetermined. Germline loops: CDR1 LNHDA, CDR2 SQIVND (reference sequence). The CDR3 runs 13 residues. Trimming cost V 5 bases and J 4 bases, with 9 bases left between them. The CDR3 DNA reads as TGTGCCAGTAGTCCCCCCCTGGGAAACACCATATATTTT. Amino acids: CASSPPLGNTIYF.

J is TRBJ2-2 and V is TRBV5-1; TRBD2 matches at 9 bases. Germline CDR1 reads SGHRS; CDR2 reads YFSETQ. This CDR3 is 16 amino acids long. The junction had 6 bases not matched to a gene; V was cut back by 0 bases and J by 6 bases. CDR3 sequence (DNA): TGCGCCAGCAGCTTGGTGGCTAGCGGGAAGGCCGGGGAGCTGTTTTTT. Translated: CASSLVASGKAGELFF. The full variable domain, its missing parts supplied by reference TRBV5-1 and TRBJ2-2, is KAGVTQTPRYLIKTRGQQVTLSCSPISGHRSVSWYQQTPGQGLQFLFEYFSETQRNKGNFPGRFSGRQFSNSRSEMNVSTLELGDSALYLCASSLVASGKAGELFFGEGSRLTVL.

J is TRBJ1-2 and V is TRBV5-1, with D perhaps matching TRBD1 (6 bases). V lost 3 bases to trimming and J lost 3 bases, with 6 bases between them. The CDR3 covers 12 residues. CDR1 SGHRS and CDR2 YFSETQ come from the germline V gene. The CDR3 spells CASSYRDYGYTF. In DNA form, the CDR3 reads TGCGCCAGCAGCTACAGGGACTATGGCTACACCTTC.

The V and J genes are TRBV7-9 and TRBJ2-1; the match to TRBD2 covers 9 bases. The CDR3 loop spans 15 amino acids. Per germline, CDR1 SEHNR and CDR2 FQNEAQ (reference sequence). V was clipped by 5 bases and J by 9 bases; unmatched bases: 11. DNA of the CDR3: TGTGCCAGCAGCCGCGGGGGGGCGGTGTTGGGTGAGCAGTTCTTC. It is translated as CASSRGGAVLGEQFF.